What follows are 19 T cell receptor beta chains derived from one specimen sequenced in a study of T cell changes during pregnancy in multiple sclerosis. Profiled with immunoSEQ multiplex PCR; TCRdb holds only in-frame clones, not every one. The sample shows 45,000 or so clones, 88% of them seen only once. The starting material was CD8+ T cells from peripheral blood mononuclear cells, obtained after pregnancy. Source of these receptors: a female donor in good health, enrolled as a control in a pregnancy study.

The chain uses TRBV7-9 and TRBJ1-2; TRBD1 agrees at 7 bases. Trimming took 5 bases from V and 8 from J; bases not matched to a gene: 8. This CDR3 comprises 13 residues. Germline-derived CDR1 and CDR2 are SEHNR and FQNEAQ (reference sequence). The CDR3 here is CASSAGQVRGYTF. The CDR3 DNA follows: TGTGCCAGCAGCGCCGGACAGGTGCGAGGCTACACCTTC.

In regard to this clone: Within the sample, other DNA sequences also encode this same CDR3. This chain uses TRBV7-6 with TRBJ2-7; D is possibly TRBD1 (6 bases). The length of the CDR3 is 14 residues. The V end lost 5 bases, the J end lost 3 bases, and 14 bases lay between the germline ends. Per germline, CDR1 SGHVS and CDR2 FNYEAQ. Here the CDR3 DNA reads TGTGCCAGCAGCGCTGACAGGACCCACTACGAGCAGTACTTC. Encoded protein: CASSADRTHYEQYF.

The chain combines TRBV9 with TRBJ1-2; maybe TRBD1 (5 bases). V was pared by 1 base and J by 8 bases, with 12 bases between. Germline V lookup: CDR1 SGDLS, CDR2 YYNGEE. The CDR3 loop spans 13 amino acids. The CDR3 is CASSVTWGEGYTF. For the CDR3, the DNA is TGTGCCAGCAGCGTAACGTGGGGGGAGGGCTACACCTTC.

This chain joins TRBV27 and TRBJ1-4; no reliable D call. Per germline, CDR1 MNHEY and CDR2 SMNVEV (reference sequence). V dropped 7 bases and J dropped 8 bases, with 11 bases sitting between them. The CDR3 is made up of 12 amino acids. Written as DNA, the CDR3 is TGTGCCAGCACCACGGCGGGGGAAAAACTGTTTTTT. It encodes CASTTAGEKLFF. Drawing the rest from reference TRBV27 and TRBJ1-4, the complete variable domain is EAQVTQNPRYLITVTGKKLTVTCSQNMNHEYMSWYRQDPGLGLRQIYYSMNVEVTDKGDVPEGYKVSRKEKRNFPLILESPSPNQTSLYFCASTTAGEKLFFGSGTQLSVL.

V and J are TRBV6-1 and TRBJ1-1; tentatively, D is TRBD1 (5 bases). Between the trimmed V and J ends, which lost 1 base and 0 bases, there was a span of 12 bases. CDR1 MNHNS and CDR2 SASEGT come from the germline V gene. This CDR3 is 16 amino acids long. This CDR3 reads CASSEEGDRMNTEAFF. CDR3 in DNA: TGTGCCAGCAGTGAAGAGGGTGACAGAATGAACACTGAAGCTTTCTTT.

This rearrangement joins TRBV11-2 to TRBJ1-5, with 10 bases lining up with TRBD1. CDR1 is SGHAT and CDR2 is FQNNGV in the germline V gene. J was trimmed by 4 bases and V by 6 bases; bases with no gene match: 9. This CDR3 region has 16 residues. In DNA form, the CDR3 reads TGTGCCAGCAGTTCGGGACAGGGGATTGGTAATCAGCCCCAGCATTTT. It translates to CASSSGQGIGNQPQHF.

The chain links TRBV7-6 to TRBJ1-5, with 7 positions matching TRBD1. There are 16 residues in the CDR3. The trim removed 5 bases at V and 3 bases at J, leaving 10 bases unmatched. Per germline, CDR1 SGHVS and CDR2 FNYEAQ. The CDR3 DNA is TGTGCCAGCAGCCAATTCCGACAGGGCATCAATCAGCCCCAGCATTTT. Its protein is CASSQFRQGINQPQHF.

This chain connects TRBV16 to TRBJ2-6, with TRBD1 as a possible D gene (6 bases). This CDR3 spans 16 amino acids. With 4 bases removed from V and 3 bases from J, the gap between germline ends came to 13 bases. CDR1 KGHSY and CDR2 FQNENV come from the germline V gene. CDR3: CASSPTRGIGANVLTF. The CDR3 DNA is TGTGCCAGCAGCCCTACGAGGGGGATTGGGGCCAACGTCCTGACTTTC.

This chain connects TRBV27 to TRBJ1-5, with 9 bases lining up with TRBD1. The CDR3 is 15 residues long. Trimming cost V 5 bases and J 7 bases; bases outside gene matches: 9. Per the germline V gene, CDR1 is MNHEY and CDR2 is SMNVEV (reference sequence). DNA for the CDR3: TGTGCCAGCAGTCGCGGGACAGGGCTTTTACAGCCCCAGCATTTT. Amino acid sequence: CASSRGTGLLQPQHF.

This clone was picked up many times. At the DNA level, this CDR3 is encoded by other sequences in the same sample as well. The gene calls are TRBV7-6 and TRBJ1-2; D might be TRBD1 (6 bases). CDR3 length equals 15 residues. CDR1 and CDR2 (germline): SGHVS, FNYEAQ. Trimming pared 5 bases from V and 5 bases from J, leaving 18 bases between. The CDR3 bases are TGTGCCAGCAGCCCCACGGGGGGGCGCAATTATGGCTACACCTTC. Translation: CASSPTGGRNYGYTF.

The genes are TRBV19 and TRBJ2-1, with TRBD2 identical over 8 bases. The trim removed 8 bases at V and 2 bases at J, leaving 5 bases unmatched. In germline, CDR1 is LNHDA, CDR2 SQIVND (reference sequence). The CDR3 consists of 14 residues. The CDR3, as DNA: TGTGCCAGTGGTAGCGGGGTTGCCTACAATGAGCAGTTCTTC. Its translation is CASGSGVAYNEQFF.

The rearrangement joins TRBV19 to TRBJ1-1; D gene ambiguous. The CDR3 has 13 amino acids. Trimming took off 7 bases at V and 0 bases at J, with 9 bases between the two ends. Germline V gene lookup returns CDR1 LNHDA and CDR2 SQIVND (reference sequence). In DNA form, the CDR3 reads TGTGCCAGTAAGGTGGGCTTGAACACTGAAGCTTTCTTT. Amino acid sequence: CASKVGLNTEAFF.

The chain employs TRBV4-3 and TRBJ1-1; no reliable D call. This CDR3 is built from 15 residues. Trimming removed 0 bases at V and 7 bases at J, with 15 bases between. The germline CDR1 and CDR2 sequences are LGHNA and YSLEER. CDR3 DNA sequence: TGCGCCAGCAGCCAAGATAGAGGGCAGTTGCTTGAAGCTTTCTTT. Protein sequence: CASSQDRGQLLEAFF.

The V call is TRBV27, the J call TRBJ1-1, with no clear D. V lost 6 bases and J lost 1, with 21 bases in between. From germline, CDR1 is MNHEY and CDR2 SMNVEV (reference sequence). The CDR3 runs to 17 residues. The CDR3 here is CASRREGWGGENTEAFF. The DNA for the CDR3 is TGTGCCAGCAGGAGGGAGGGATGGGGTGGGGAGAACACTGAAGCTTTCTTT.

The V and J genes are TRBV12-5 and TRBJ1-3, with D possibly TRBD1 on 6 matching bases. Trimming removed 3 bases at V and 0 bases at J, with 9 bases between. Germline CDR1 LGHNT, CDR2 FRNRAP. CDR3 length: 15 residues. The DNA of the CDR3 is TGTGCTAGTGGTTTCTGGACAGTCTCTGGAAACACCATATATTTT. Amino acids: CASGFWTVSGNTIYF.

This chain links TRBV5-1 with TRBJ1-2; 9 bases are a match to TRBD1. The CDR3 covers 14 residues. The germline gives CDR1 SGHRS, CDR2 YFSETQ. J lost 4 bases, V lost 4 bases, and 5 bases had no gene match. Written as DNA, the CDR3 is TGCGCCAGCAGCGGGACAGGGACATCCTATGGCTACACCTTC. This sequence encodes CASSGTGTSYGYTF.

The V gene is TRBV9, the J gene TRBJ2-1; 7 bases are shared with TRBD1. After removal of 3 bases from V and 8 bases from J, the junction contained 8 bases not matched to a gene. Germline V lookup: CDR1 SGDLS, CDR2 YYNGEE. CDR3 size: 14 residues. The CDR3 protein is CASSARQGVDEQFF. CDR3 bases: TGTGCCAGCAGCGCGAGACAGGGTGTCGATGAGCAGTTCTTC.

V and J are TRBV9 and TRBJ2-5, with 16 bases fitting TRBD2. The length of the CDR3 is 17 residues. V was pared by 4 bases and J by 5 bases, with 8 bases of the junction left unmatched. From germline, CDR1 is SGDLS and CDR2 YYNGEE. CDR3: CASSPGTSGGASETQYF. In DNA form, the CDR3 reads TGTGCCAGCAGCCCCGGGACTAGCGGGGGGGCCAGCGAGACCCAGTACTTC.

The CDR3 sequence is CASSFQYEQYF. CDR3 nucleotides: TGTGCCAGCAGCTTCCAATACGAGCAGTACTTC. The chain couples TRBV7-9 to TRBJ2-7; D is unresolved. The CDR3 contains 11 residues. The V end was cut by 3 bases, the J end by 4 bases, with 4 bases between. CDR1 is SEHNR, CDR2 FQNEAQ, per germline (reference sequence).